This TCR beta chain was sequenced for a study of T cell responses to AZD1222 COVID-19 vaccine. Study-wide results and limits: Targeting of unmutated variant regions was reportedly seen in nearly half of spike-specific TCRs.

With 3 bases removed from V and 1 base from J, the gap between germline ends came to 9 bases. Per the germline V gene, CDR1 is DFQATT and CDR2 is SNEGSKA (reference sequence). CDR3 length equals 13 residues. With respect to this clone: No antigen is known for it.

Profiled with immunoSEQ multiplex PCR; TCRdb holds only in-frame clones, not every one. This table holds some 95,000 clones, approximately 90% found once. This clonotype originated in an adult who received the AZD1222 COVID-19 vaccine. This specimen was peripheral blood, taken 28 days after the second AZD1222 dose. This chain links TRBV20-1 with TRBJ1-1; D is unresolved. CDR3: CSASKLPNTEAFF. The CDR3 DNA reads TGCAGTGCTAGTAAGTTACCGAACACTGAAGCTTTCTTT.